Listed here are 19 T cell receptor beta chains from one sample, sequenced in a study of beta chain features in type 1 diabetes (dated by TCRdb to 2017 to 2018). Antigens of these TCRs are unknown. Paper-wide results and their limitations: In all four CD4+ subsets, TCRB CDR3 length was moderately but significantly shorter in type 1 diabetes patients.

The method was the immunoSEQ multiplex PCR assay. The entire amount of isolated RNA was reverse transcribed using the High Capacity cDNA Reverse Transcription Kit, so the sequenced TCRB transcripts were expressed ones. Here the immuneACCESS table is served through TCRdb, limited to in-frame sequences with V and J called. Missing clones are a known gap in these copies; in checked studies unresolved V genes cover under half, and the rest lacks a known reason. The sample includes 330,000 or so clones, with roughly 12% observed a single time. The ten largest account for 0.0085% to 0.012% of the sample. Sequencing input: naive CD4+ T cells from blood. In light of the paper, this sample's cell subset or site label describes: true naive CD4+ T cells. The receptors were gathered from a woman between 18 and 29 years old with type 1 diabetes.

A few counts support this clone. V gene TRBV29-1 combines with J gene TRBJ1-1; unclear D gene. Germline CDR1 is SQVTM and CDR2 is ANQGSEA. This CDR3 is 12 amino acids long. Deletions cut 7 bases from V and 5 bases from J, with 14 bases between. The CDR3, as DNA: TGCAGCGCCCTTGTGTGGCAAACTGAAGCTTTCTTT. Its translation: CSALVWQTEAFF. The full variable domain, its missing parts supplied by reference TRBV29-1 and TRBJ1-1, is SAVISQKPSRDICQRGTSLTIQCQVDSQVTMMFWYRQQPGQSLTLIATANQGSEATYESGFVIDKFPISRPNLTFSTLTVSNMSPEDSSIYLCSALVWQTEAFFGQGTRLTVV.

The genes are TRBV9 and TRBJ1-5, with no clear D. The germline V gene encodes CDR1 SGDLS and CDR2 YYNGEE. The V gene lost 0 bases and the J gene lost 6 bases, with 13 bases spanning the gap. The CDR3 is 15 residues long. This CDR3 is CASSVDEGLGQPQHF. The CDR3, as DNA: TGTGCCAGCAGCGTAGACGAGGGCCTAGGTCAGCCCCAGCATTTT.

This clone has a handful of counts. The chain combines TRBV28 with TRBJ1-3; TRBD1 is a possible D gene (6 bases). Germline-derived CDR1 and CDR2 are MDHEN and SYDVKM. This CDR3 contains 13 residues. V shed 8 bases and J shed 2 bases, with 10 bases lying between them. The CDR3 DNA is TGTGCCAGCGGGTGGACAGCTGGAAACACCATATATTTT. Translating it yields CASGWTAGNTIYF.

The table lists this clone with a few counts. The V call is TRBV30, the J call TRBJ1-2; 7 bases map to TRBD1. V gave up 4 bases and J gave up 8 bases; unmatched junction bases: 13. The CDR3 contains 14 residues. CDR1 is GTSNPN and CDR2 is SVGIG in the germline V gene (reference sequence). CDR3 coding DNA: TGTGCCTGGACCCCATTACAGGGGTCACGCGGCTACACCTTC. This encodes CAWTPLQGSRGYTF.

V gene TRBV29-1 combines with J gene TRBJ2-6; TRBD1 agrees at 10 bases. In germline, CDR1 is SQVTM, CDR2 ANQGSEA. CDR3 length: 16 residues. V lost 5 bases and J lost 2; bases outside the gene matches: 6. The CDR3 sequence is CSVWDRGWAGANVLTF. As DNA, the CDR3 is TGCAGCGTTTGGGACAGGGGATGGGCTGGGGCCAACGTCCTGACTTTC.

The chain recombines TRBV18 with TRBJ2-5; no firm D call. The CDR3 is 12 residues long. CDR1 and CDR2 (germline): KGHSH, LQKENI. V shed 3 bases and J shed 5 bases, with 7 bases lying between them. The chain's CDR3 is CASSPTRETQYF. For the CDR3, the DNA is TGTGCCAGCTCACCCACTCGGGAGACCCAGTACTTC.

This chain connects TRBV5-1 to TRBJ1-1, with D possibly TRBD1 on 5 matching bases. In germline, CDR1 is SGHRS, CDR2 YFSETQ. V was trimmed by 2 bases and J by 2 bases, leaving 16 bases between them. This CDR3 region has 16 residues. The CDR3 DNA reads TGCGCCAGCAGCTTTCGTCCGACAGCAGCCAACACTGAAGCTTTCTTT. Protein product: CASSFRPTAANTEAFF.

This clone was picked up a small number of times. In nucleotides, the CDR3 is TGTGCCTGGAGTGTACCGGGGGGCCGGCAGCCCCAGCATTTT. Translating it yields CAWSVPGGRQPQHF. The chain recombines TRBV30 with TRBJ1-5; a possible D gene is TRBD1 (6 bases). This CDR3 comprises 14 residues. The germline V gene has CDR1 GTSNPN and CDR2 SVGIG (reference sequence). Trimming shortened V by 0 bases and J by 7 bases, and 13 bases separated the two germline ends.

The chain combines TRBV19 with TRBJ1-2, with D perhaps matching TRBD1 (6 bases). V was pared by 6 bases and J by 4 bases, with 18 bases between. Germline loops: CDR1 LNHDA, CDR2 SQIVND (reference sequence). This CDR3 region has 15 residues. This CDR3 is CASRPLGALIYGYTF. CDR3 nucleotides: TGTGCCAGTAGGCCTTTGGGGGCCCTAATCTATGGCTACACCTTC.

For the CDR3, the DNA is TGTGCCAGCAGCGACCCGGCGGGGATCTCCTACAATGAGCAGTTCTTC. Protein sequence: CASSDPAGISYNEQFF. The rearrangement joins TRBV9 to TRBJ2-1; TRBD2 might be the D (6 bases). This CDR3 region has 16 residues. V dropped 3 bases and J dropped 0 bases, with 13 bases sitting between them. Per germline, CDR1 SGDLS and CDR2 YYNGEE.

This clone has a handful of counts. The rearrangement joins TRBV5-1 to TRBJ2-3; D possibly corresponds to TRBD2 (6 bases). This CDR3 region has 15 residues. The ends were cut back, 0 bases at V and 4 bases at J, with 12 bases in the middle. The germline CDR1 and CDR2 sequences are SGHRS and YFSETQ. The DNA for the CDR3 is TGCGCCAGCAGCTTGGCCCCTAGCGTTTCAGATACGCAGTATTTT. This encodes CASSLAPSVSDTQYF.

In its sample, this clone was seen a few times. This specimen includes other DNA sequences encoding the same CDR3. This chain uses TRBV7-2 with TRBJ1-1, with 7 bases fitting TRBD1. The length of the CDR3 is 15 residues. The germline V gene encodes CDR1 SGHTA and CDR2 FQGNSA. Trimming removed 4 bases from V and 1 base from J; junction bases left unmatched: 6. The CDR3 is CASSSTGTANTEAFF. DNA of the CDR3: TGTGCCAGCAGCTCCACCGGGACAGCGAACACTGAAGCTTTCTTT.

The sample holds a few counts of this clone. The chain links TRBV7-2 to TRBJ2-7, with D hard to call. The V gene lost 3 bases and the J gene lost 4 bases, with 7 bases spanning the gap. CDR3 length: 12 residues. Germline V CDR1 and CDR2: SGHTA, FQGNSA. DNA for the CDR3: TGTGCCAGCAGCTTTCAGCGATACGAGCAGTACTTC. Protein sequence: CASSFQRYEQYF. Full variable domain (remainder filled in from reference TRBV7-2 and TRBJ2-7): GAGVSQSPSNKVTEKGKDVELRCDPISGHTALYWYRQSLGQGLEFLIYFQGNSAPDKSGLPSDRFSAERTGGSVSTLTIQRTQQEDSAVYLCASSFQRYEQYFGPGTRLTVT.

This clone was seen only a few times. The chain carries TRBV7-9 and TRBJ2-3; a weak D match, TRBD2 (5 bases). Germline CDR1 and CDR2: SEHNR and FQNEAQ (reference sequence). V lost 2 bases and J lost 5, with 5 bases in between. CDR3 length: 12 residues. CDR3 coding DNA: TGTGCCAGCAGCTTACGGGAAGATACGCAGTATTTT. Amino acids: CASSLREDTQYF. The full variable domain, completed using reference TRBV7-9 and TRBJ2-3, is DTGVSQNPRHKITKRGQNVTFRCDPISEHNRLYWYRQTLGQGPEFLTYFQNEAQLEKSRLLSDRFSAERPKGSFSTLEIQRTEQGDSAMYLCASSLREDTQYFGPGTRLTVL.

This CDR3 reads CASSLAPDSYTEAFF. The CDR3 nucleotides are TGTGCCAGCAGCTTAGCGCCGGACAGCTACACTGAAGCTTTCTTT. The chain has TRBV7-9 and TRBJ1-1; TRBD1 is a possible D gene (6 bases). CDR3 length equals 15 residues. Germline V gene lookup returns CDR1 SEHNR and CDR2 FQNEAQ (reference sequence). Trimming stripped 0 bases from V and 3 bases from J, with 11 bases between.

The gene calls are TRBV29-1 and TRBJ1-2, with TRBD1 matching over 9 bases. The CDR3 consists of 14 residues. Trimming removed 7 bases from V and 6 bases from J; junction bases left unmatched: 12. Germline CDR1 and CDR2: SQVTM and ANQGSEA. CDR3 in DNA: TGCAGCGCGGGGGAACAGGGGGCGGTGGATGGCTACACCTTC. It yields the protein CSAGEQGAVDGYTF. Complete variable domain (other parts from reference TRBV29-1 and TRBJ1-2): SAVISQKPSRDICQRGTSLTIQCQVDSQVTMMFWYRQQPGQSLTLIATANQGSEATYESGFVIDKFPISRPNLTFSTLTVSNMSPEDSSIYLCSAGEQGAVDGYTFGSGTRLTVV.

There are a few counts of this clone. J is TRBJ2-7 and V is TRBV9; tentative D call: TRBD2 (6 bases). The V gene's germline CDR1 is SGDLS and CDR2 YYNGEE. The CDR3 spans 16 residues. Trimming shortened V by 4 bases and J by 1 base, and 18 bases separated the two germline ends. The CDR3 coding sequence is TGTGCCAGCAGCCGCGGGGTGGCACCGACTTCCTACGAGCAGTACTTC. It yields the protein CASSRGVAPTSYEQYF.

The sample holds a few counts of this clone. This chain links TRBV5-6 with TRBJ2-5, with 14 bases lining up with TRBD2. The CDR3 sequence is 16 residues long. CDR1 and CDR2 from the germline V gene are SGHDT and YYEEEE. The trim removed 0 bases at V and 5 bases at J, leaving 3 bases unmatched. The CDR3 protein is CASSLGLAGGLETQYF. As DNA, the CDR3 is TGTGCCAGCAGCTTGGGACTAGCGGGGGGGCTGGAGACCCAGTACTTC.

The sample holds a few counts of this clone. This chain joins TRBV25-1 and TRBJ2-6; 9 positions match TRBD2. The CDR3 has 18 residues. The germline CDR1 and CDR2 sequences are MGHDK and SYGVNS. V lost 3 bases, J lost 0 bases, and 6 bases stayed unmatched. The CDR3 protein is CASSDILAGSSGANVLTF. CDR3 coding DNA: TGTGCCAGCAGTGATATCCTAGCGGGGAGCTCTGGGGCCAACGTCCTGACTTTC.